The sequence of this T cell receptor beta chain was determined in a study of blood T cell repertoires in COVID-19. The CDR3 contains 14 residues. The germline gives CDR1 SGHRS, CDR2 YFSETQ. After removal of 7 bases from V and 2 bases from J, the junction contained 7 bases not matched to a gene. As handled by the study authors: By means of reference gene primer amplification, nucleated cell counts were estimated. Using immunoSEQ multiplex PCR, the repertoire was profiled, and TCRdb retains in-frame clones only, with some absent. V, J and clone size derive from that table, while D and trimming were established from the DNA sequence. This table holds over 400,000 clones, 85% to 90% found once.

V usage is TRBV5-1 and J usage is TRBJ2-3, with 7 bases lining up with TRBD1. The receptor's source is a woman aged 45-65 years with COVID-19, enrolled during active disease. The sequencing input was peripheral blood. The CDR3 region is CASQGQSVTDTQYF. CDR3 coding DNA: TGCGCCAGCCAGGGACAGTCTGTCACAGATACGCAGTATTTT.